This passage covers 21 T cell receptor beta chains from one sample sequenced in a study of graft-versus-host responses after intestinal transplantation. Antigens for these TCRs are unknown. Here immunoSEQ multiplex PCR was the method, and the copy in TCRdb shows in-frame clones only, minus some. The top ten clones hold about 1.8% of a sample with roughly 64,000 clones, 90% of them seen once. The sequencing used unstimulated CD8+ T cells sorted from spleen or lymph node cells, collected before transplant. These receptors all come from a human donor who was the organ donor for an intestinal transplant.

The V and J genes are TRBV4-1 and TRBJ2-7; 10 nucleotides agree with TRBD1. CDR3 length: 18 residues. After removal of 3 bases from V and 4 bases from J, the junction contained 15 bases not matched to a gene. The V gene's germline CDR1 is MGHRA and CDR2 YSYEKL. The CDR3: CASSQAAFSGQGIYEQYF. In DNA, the CDR3 is TGCGCCAGCAGCCAGGCCGCGTTTTCGGGACAGGGGATATACGAGCAGTACTTC.

This clone was detected only once. This chain links TRBV19 with TRBJ2-1, with a possible D match to TRBD2 (5 bases). V was trimmed by 3 bases and J by 4 bases, leaving 25 bases between them. Germline assignment: CDR1 LNHDA and CDR2 SQIVND (reference sequence). There are 19 residues in the CDR3. The CDR3 here is CASSIKISRPLATYNEQFF. CDR3 sequence (DNA): TGTGCCAGTAGTATTAAAATTTCTCGGCCCCTAGCCACTTACAATGAGCAGTTCTTC.

This chain joins TRBV30 and TRBJ2-7; 7 nucleotides agree with TRBD1. This CDR3 spans 14 amino acids. Germline trimming cut 0 bases from V and 1 base from J; bases unmatched to any gene: 3. Looked up from germline, CDR1 is GTSNPN and CDR2 is SVGIG (reference sequence). CDR3 nucleotides: TGTGCCTGGAGTGTCGGCAGGGGGTCCTACGAGCAGTACTTC. Translated: CAWSVGRGSYEQYF.

The chain couples TRBV28 to TRBJ2-1; 12 bases agree with TRBD2. This CDR3 has 16 residues. The ends lost 4 bases at V and 9 bases at J; junction bases unmatched: 10. Looked up from germline, CDR1 is MDHEN and CDR2 is SYDVKM. CDR3 coding DNA: TGTGCCAGCAGTTCCGTCCTAGCGGGAGGGCCGGGTGAGCAGTTCTTC. Translating it yields CASSSVLAGGPGEQFF.

The gene calls are TRBV6-4 and TRBJ1-2; TRBD1 matches 7 bases. Germline lookup yields CDR1 MRHNA and CDR2 SNTAGT. Trimming at V came to 2 bases and at J to 9 bases, leaving 18 bases not matched to a gene. CDR3 length: 17 amino acids. This CDR3 reads CASSDGIPGQNLWSYTF. The CDR3 nucleotides are TGTGCCAGCAGTGACGGCATCCCGGGACAGAATCTATGGAGCTACACCTTC.

This clone has more than one count but fewer than ten. The CDR3 protein is CASRAAEQYF. CDR3 sequence (DNA): TGTGCCAGCAGGGCCGCCGAGCAGTACTTC. This sequence joins TRBV6-1 and TRBJ2-7; no definite D call. CDR3 length: 10 residues. Trimming shortened V by 6 bases and J by 6 bases, and 6 bases separated the two germline ends. Looked up from germline, CDR1 is MNHNS and CDR2 is SASEGT.

The chain is built from TRBV27 and TRBJ2-7; 9 bases are shared with TRBD1. The junction had 13 bases not matched to a gene; V was cut back by 10 bases and J by 3 bases. The CDR3 is 15 residues long. Germline V gene sequence: CDR1 MNHEY, CDR2 SMNVEV (reference sequence). This CDR3 is CATRDRASSSYEQYF. The DNA for the CDR3 is TGTGCCACCCGGGACAGGGCGTCGTCGAGCTACGAGCAGTACTTC.

The chain is built from TRBV7-9 and TRBJ2-4; 8 bases are shared with TRBD2. The CDR3 runs to 16 residues. The ends lost 2 bases at V and 0 bases at J; junction bases unmatched: 3. Per the germline V gene, CDR1 is SEHNR and CDR2 is FQNEAQ (reference sequence). For the CDR3, the DNA is TGTGCCAGCAGCTTAAGGCTAGCGGGAGCCAAAAACATTCAGTACTTC. This gives the protein CASSLRLAGAKNIQYF.

The chain combines TRBV5-4 with TRBJ2-7; TRBD1 matches 10 bases. Germline V gene data show CDR1 as SGHNT and CDR2 as YYREEE (reference sequence). After removal of 2 bases from V and 2 bases from J, the junction contained 1 base not matched to a gene. The CDR3 runs to 14 residues. The CDR3 region has the DNA TGTGCCAGCAGCTTTGGGACAGGGGCCTACGAGCAGTACTTC. This codes for CASSFGTGAYEQYF.

The rearrangement links TRBV5-6 to TRBJ1-1; no clear D gene. The length of the CDR3 is 16 residues. The ends were cut back, 3 bases at V and 4 bases at J, with 19 bases in the middle. The germline V gene encodes CDR1 SGHDT and CDR2 YYEEEE. As DNA, the CDR3 is TGTGCCAGCAGCTCATATACGGTAGAGGCACTCACTGAAGCTTTCTTT. Residues: CASSSYTVEALTEAFF.

The CDR3 bases are TGTGCCAGCGGACGGGGCGAGGGGAGGTACGAGCAGTACTTC. Protein product: CASGRGEGRYEQYF. The V call is TRBV28, the J call TRBJ2-7; TRBD2 might be the D (6 bases). Germline CDR1 and CDR2: MDHEN and SYDVKM. The CDR3 is made up of 14 amino acids. Trimming stripped 8 bases from V and 4 bases from J, with 18 bases between. Filled out from reference TRBV28 and TRBJ2-7, the complete variable domain reads DVKVTQSSRYLVKRTGEKVFLECVQDMDHENMFWYRQDPGLGLRLIYFSYDVKMKEKGDIPEGYSVSREKKERFSLILESASTNQTSMYLCASGRGEGRYEQYFGPGTRLTVT.

Of note for this clone: A read error may produce the germline difference seen at one junction end. V usage is TRBV6-1 and J usage is TRBJ2-7; possible D gene TRBD1, 7 bases. Germline CDR1 is MNHNS and CDR2 is SASEGT. CDR3 size: 17 residues. The CDR3 loop reads CAISESKMEGASNEQYF. DNA for the CDR3: TGTGCCATCAGTGAGTCGAAGATGGAGGGGGCGAGCAACGAGCAGTACTTC.

The chain is built from TRBV5-1 and TRBJ2-5; tentatively, D is TRBD2 (6 bases). V was cut by 4 bases and J by 5 bases, with 15 bases left in between. CDR1 SGHRS and CDR2 YFSETQ come from the germline V gene. The CDR3 is 14 residues long. DNA of the CDR3: TGCGCCAGCAGCGGATTTGCGGGGACTGAGACCCAGTACTTC. Its protein product is CASSGFAGTETQYF.

The chain uses TRBV27 and TRBJ2-1; 10 positions agree with TRBD2. The CDR3 contains 16 residues. Unmatched junction bases numbered 8, after V lost 2 bases and J lost 7 bases. Germline values: CDR1 MNHEY, CDR2 SMNVEV (reference sequence). CDR3 in DNA: TGTGCCAGCAGTTTAACCCTAGCGGGAGTGGGAAATGAGCAGTTCTTC. Translated, it gives CASSLTLAGVGNEQFF.

This clone turned up a few times. J is TRBJ1-4 and V is TRBV4-1; no firm D call. Germline V CDR1 and CDR2: MGHRA, YSYEKL. V lost 7 bases and J lost 7, with 13 bases in between. The CDR3 totals 13 residues. The chain's CDR3 is CASTAGFGEKLFF. The CDR3 bases are TGCGCCAGCACCGCCGGGTTCGGTGAAAAACTGTTTTTT.

The chain carries TRBV4-1 and TRBJ2-7; 8 bases fit TRBD1. J lost 3 bases, V lost 4 bases, and 8 bases had no gene match. Germline values: CDR1 MGHRA, CDR2 YSYEKL. CDR3 length equals 15 residues. The CDR3 reads CASSPGVGQGYEQYF. CDR3 coding DNA: TGCGCCAGCAGCCCGGGCGTCGGACAGGGCTACGAGCAGTACTTC.

The chain carries TRBV9 and TRBJ2-1; 7 bases match TRBD1. The CDR3 is 19 amino acids. Losses at the gene ends were 4 bases for V and 0 bases for J; bases not matched to a gene: 16. Germline V CDR1 and CDR2: SGDLS, YYNGEE. This chain's CDR3 is CASSNTLTGDSRSYNEQFF. The CDR3 region has the DNA TGTGCCAGCAGCAACACCCTCACAGGGGACAGCCGCTCCTACAATGAGCAGTTCTTC.

In this sample, this clone turned up a few times. The chain combines TRBV6-5 with TRBJ2-7, with 13 bases fitting TRBD2. The CDR3 is 15 amino acids. J gave up 3 bases and V 6 bases, and 5 bases lay outside the gene matches. Germline CDR1 is MNHEY and CDR2 is SVGAGI. The CDR3 nucleotides read TGTGCCAGCAGCTTGGGACTAGCGGGACACTACGAGCAGTACTTC. The encoded protein is CASSLGLAGHYEQYF.

V and J are TRBV6-4 and TRBJ2-3, with TRBD1 identical over 8 bases. The CDR3 spans 15 residues. From germline, CDR1 is MRHNA and CDR2 SNTAGT. Germline trimming cut 5 bases from V and 2 bases from J; bases unmatched to any gene: 6. CDR3 coding DNA: TGTGCCAGCAGTCCCGGGACAGGACACACAGATACGCAGTATTTT. Encoded protein: CASSPGTGHTDTQYF.

This clone was detected once. The chain is built from TRBV28 and TRBJ2-5; no definite D call. The V end lost 3 bases, the J end lost 2 bases, and 7 bases lay between the germline ends. Germline loops: CDR1 MDHEN, CDR2 SYDVKM. The CDR3 is 13 amino acids. The CDR3 sequence: CASSFRVQETQYF. The DNA of the CDR3 is TGTGCCAGCAGTTTCCGGGTTCAAGAGACCCAGTACTTC.

The chain couples TRBV7-9 to TRBJ1-1; D possibly corresponds to TRBD1 (5 bases). The germline CDR1 and CDR2 sequences are SEHNR and FQNEAQ (reference sequence). Trimming took 5 bases from V and 6 from J, leaving 13 bases between them. The CDR3 contains 13 residues. The DNA for the CDR3 is TGTGCCAGCAGCCTTTTGCCGGGGGCTGAAGCTTTCTTT. Amino acid sequence: CASSLLPGAEAFF.